This T cell receptor (beta chain) was recovered during a study of cytomegalovirus exposure and HLA in healthy donors listed by TCRdb under 2017. Regarding the study in general: An earlier analysis of approximately 550 of the donors reported approximately 290 Gb of sequence data and 117 million unique TCR beta sequences from about 180 million T cells. An early release that covered about 640 HLA-typed donors contained about 300 gigabases of sequencing data and tens of millions of unique TCR sequences. Of the roughly 390 genotyped donors, less than 85% were placed in the genetic ancestry cluster associated with self-reported Caucasian donors. The study was designed to test whether signatures of past pathogen exposure could be identified by cataloging public T cell receptors. The study used immunosequencing to profile the T cell repertoires of around 600 subjects and linked those repertoires to cytomegalovirus serostatus. Besides the first cohort of hundreds of subjects, a separate validation cohort made up of 95 to 150 different subjects was used. The study combined high-throughput TCR immunosequencing, statistical association of individual TCRs with disease status, and machine learning to predict cytomegalovirus infection status. In a later analysis, previously published TCR beta repertoires from about 670 donors were re-analyzed and high-resolution HLA genotyping was added so that TCR occurrence patterns could be studied. The later analysis used no new phenotypic data to find candidate immune exposures, relying instead on TCR beta sequences and their occurrence across donors. In an earlier analysis of 550 to 700 of the donors, high-throughput TCR beta sequencing was used to judge whether each TCR beta V gene segment behaved as functional or pseudogenic. Donor age, sex, ethnicity and CMV serostatus were compiled together with the repertoire data. A later genetic analysis took genome-wide SNP genotypes for about 55% of the 666 donors and used that subset as a discovery cohort. Every discovery cohort repertoire had been produced on one sequencing platform. Class I and class II HLA loci were covered by the typing at four-digit resolution. Typing coverage varied by locus: about 620-640 donors for A, B, C, DRB1 and DQB1; 522 for DQA1; approximately 610 for DPA1; about 450 for DPB1. Several DR-DQ haplotypes were treated as single units for association and clustering because of strong linkage in the cohort. On average, around 200,000 unique TCR beta nucleotide sequences were sequenced per donor among roughly 430 genotyped donors of the cohort, with 15% to 20% of those sequences being non-productive.

The cohort consisted of 670 or so healthy bone marrow donors. All cohort members were sampled while nominally healthy, although unrecorded immune exposures were likely present. The donor was CMV seropositive and was included in the group of 290 or so seropositive cohort members. A peripheral blood sample was provided by each donor, and peripheral blood mononuclear cells were used for TCR beta sequencing. The Qiagen DNeasy Blood Extraction Kit was used to extract genomic DNA from the blood cell samples. Study-level results and caveats: A later genetic analysis associated a missense DCLRE1C variant with V-gene and J-gene trimming of TCR beta chains, and an independent cohort replicated the association. The classifier was reported to diagnose cytomegalovirus status with high specificity and sensitivity in both the original cohort and the validation cohort. In vitro tests confirmed that a few of the cytomegalovirus-associated TCR beta chains recognize cytomegalovirus antigens. Most TCR sequences were seen in very few donors, while some public TCRs were found in many individuals. In the study, some 160 TCR beta chains were listed as associated with cytomegalovirus. A cluster of highly shared sequence variants was judged likely to represent a technical artifact of the sequencing pipeline. The authors suggested that the approach could potentially be extended to other disease states and immunological phenotypes. About 17 rarely observed V segments, including chromosome 9 orphons, were excluded from the earlier analysis of approximately 500 of the donors because counts were too low. An earlier analysis of 587 of the donors showed that most TCR beta V segments appeared in productive rearrangements either about 90% or about 30% of the time, which broadly matched IMGT annotations. When HLA alleles, especially DR and DQ, strongly co-occurred, attributing TCR associations to individual alleles was difficult. A later analysis associated around 16,000 TCR beta sequences with specific HLA alleles at a false discovery rate of 0.05. A further reported finding was that TCR beta sequences accurately predicted the HLA-A and HLA-B alleles for most subjects in the first cohort. Linkage disequilibrium might explain the correlated functional status among segregating V segments, but an unknown experimental factor could not be ruled out. A later analysis reported that several top co-occurrence clusters appeared linked to parvovirus B19, influenza, CMV and Epstein-Barr virus. Compared with the approximately 670-donor mean, donors in an Asian-associated ancestry cluster had fewer N-insertions in productive TCRs, according to a later genetic analysis. According to a later analysis, TCR association rates differed among HLA loci, with DRB1 alleles showing the most associated TCRs and HLA-C alleles showing the fewest. CMV serostatus was the only immune exposure information available for the cohort. HLA typing was unavailable for some donors at each locus, so association tests used only the typed subset. According to a later analysis, most CMV-associated TCR beta chains appeared to be HLA-restricted, and the HLA associations seemed to be driven largely by CMV exposure. Because the 87-base-pair reads could not distinguish some IMGT-functional V segments, including TRBV6-2 and TRBV6-3, those segments were excluded. In a later analysis, HLA-associated TCR beta chains were found to be more clonally expanded and to have lower generation probabilities than equally common non-associated chains. Sequencing depth was assumed to be roughly uniform across donors in the presence/absence analyses, though that assumption may not hold. The cohort was sequenced for TCR beta chains only, and without alpha or paired-chain data the features that could be detected were limited.

The sample holds a few counts of this clone. Its binding antigen is unknown. No base-level quality is on record; no much larger clone is a single base apart. Receptors were amplified or captured by the immunoSEQ multiplex PCR assay. The multiplex PCR relied on a mix of 60 forward primers for TCR Vbeta segments and 13 reverse primers for TCR Jbeta segments. A multiplex PCR assay on genomic DNA amplified the CDR3 region of rearranged TCR beta genes. The amplified TCR beta libraries were sequenced on the Illumina HiSeq System as 87-base-pair reads. For the original study's pipeline: In a later analysis, approximately 74 million unique TCR beta chains were counted across the 500 to 700 repertoires, and around 10 million of these chains were shared by at least two donors. Raw reads were error-corrected and collapsed into unique sequences by a nearest-neighbor algorithm in which closely related sequences were merged to remove PCR and sequencing errors. To assign V, D and J gene segments, CDR3 sequences were aligned to IMGT reference sequences. Each retained sequence needed at least a six-nucleotide match to both a V gene segment and a J gene segment. Rearrangements were called productive when the CDR3 lacked stop codons and stayed in frame with V and J; all others were non-productive. CDR3 was defined by IMGT convention, running from the second conserved V-encoded cysteine to the conserved J-encoded phenylalanine. The earlier analysis of a few hundred of the donors excluded any sequence lacking an unambiguous match to a single V gene segment. In an earlier analysis of several hundred of the donors, V segments were called functional above 56.7% productive rearrangements and were called segregating when the between-donor standard deviation exceeded 5%. A statistical classification framework was built for diagnosing cytomegalovirus status from the catalog of TCR beta chain sequences. V and J gene assignment, in a later analysis, came from comparing TCR nucleotide sequences with IMGT/GENE-DB human TR gene sequences. A later analysis assigned CDR3 sequences and most-parsimonious VDJ recombination scenarios with the TCRdist pipeline. In a later analysis, each TCR beta chain was defined by its CDR3 amino acid sequence together with its V-gene family, and reads lacking a unique V-gene family were excluded. As a way to deal with suspected cross-contamination and a sequencing artifact, a later analysis dropped roughly 600 nucleotide sequences that were highly shared and had low generation probability. For each public chain, a later analysis derived a clonal expansion index from normalized ranks of inferred template counts within each repertoire. A later analysis computed generation probabilities with a VDJ recombination model fitted to out-of-frame rearrangements, and checked the results against IGoR. Hypergeometric tests were used in a later analysis to score TCR-TCR, TCR-HLA and TCR-CMV co-occurrence, with a repertoire-size bias correction applied to the TCR pairs. To estimate false discovery rates, a later analysis permuted the HLA or CMV assignments 20 times. In a later analysis, co-occurring TCRs were grouped using DBSCAN, and TCRdist sequence similarity was added for clustering within HLA-allele-positive subsets. For co-occurrence clustering, repertoires with fewer than 30,000 or more than 120,000 public chains were excluded, along with about five repertoires with anomalous nucleotide sharing. TCRdb stores this immuneACCESS table with in-frame sequences only. Part of the clones is absent; in the studies checked, under half of the shortfall reflects unresolved V genes, and no reason is known for the rest. Clone size and V and J calls were adopted from that table, with D and trimming inferred from the DNA. The sample table lists a few hundred thousand clones, approximately 80% of them with a count of one. The ten top clones hold roughly 7.4% of the sample.

Cut back by 4 bases and 6 bases, the V and J ends lie 19 bases apart. In the germline V gene (reference sequence), CDR1 corresponds to SGHNT and CDR2 to YYREEE. Including cysteine and phenylalanine, the CDR3 has 15 amino acids. Only the CDR3 region is kept as DNA, spanning 45 bases read in frame from base 1. The TCR sequence derives from an older woman in good health and CMV-seropositive. Sequencing was performed on PBMCs. The receptor chain draws on TRBV5-4 and TRBJ1-1; 6 matching bases give a weak D call of TRBD1. The CDR3 region has the sequence CASSPGGAIIPEAFF. The DNA sequence is given as TGTGCCAGCAGCCCTGGGGGGGCTATAATACCTGAAGCTTTCTTT.